One sample yielded the 27 T cell receptor beta chains listed below, sequenced in a study of shared clonotypes between healthy human individuals (TCRdb year 2020). Libraries were made using the immunoSEQ multiplex PCR assay. TCRdb provides this immuneACCESS table in a form limited to in-frame rearrangements. Some clones are lacking; in checked studies, under half of them reflect an unresolved V gene, and why the rest are absent is not known. This sample lists millions of clones; approximately 92% were detected once. The top ten hold 0.13% to 0.15% of the sample. The sequenced material came from naive CD4+ T cells sorted from blood. The meaning of the sample's cell subset or site label: CD45RA+ positively selected. Source of these receptors: a man in his late teens or twenties in good health.

V is TRBV9 and J is TRBJ2-7, with TRBD2 matching over 10 bases. The CDR3 has 14 residues. Per the germline V gene, CDR1 is SGDLS and CDR2 is YYNGEE. V shed 0 bases, J shed 6 bases, and the junction held 3 bases outside the gene matches. The CDR3 DNA sequence: TGTGCCAGCAGCGTAGTCCCTAGCGGGGGCGAGCAGTACTTC. Translation: CASSVVPSGGEQYF.

The chain is built from TRBV7-2 and TRBJ2-2, with TRBD2 as a possible D gene (6 bases). CDR1 is SGHTA and CDR2 is FQGNSA in the germline V gene. V gave up 6 bases and J gave up 6 bases, with 14 bases separating them. This CDR3 has 14 amino acids. The CDR3 region has the DNA TGTGCCAGCAGACCTTCCGGGGGAGCCGGGGAGCTGTTTTTT. It translates to CASRPSGGAGELFF.

The V and J genes are TRBV28 and TRBJ2-3; D uncertain. The CDR3 sequence is 18 residues long. Germline V gene data show CDR1 as MDHEN and CDR2 as SYDVKM. V lost 5 bases and J lost 0, with 21 bases in between. The CDR3 DNA reads TGTGCCAGCAGTCGCCGTGGGGAACCCACGCCTAGCACAGATACGCAGTATTTT. Protein product: CASSRRGEPTPSTDTQYF.

The chain couples TRBV29-1 to TRBJ2-1; 9 nucleotides match TRBD1. Germline trimming cut 3 bases from V and 8 bases from J; bases unmatched to any gene: 5. The length of the CDR3 is 13 residues. Germline assignment: CDR1 SQVTM and CDR2 ANQGSEA. Here the CDR3 reads CSVDSGQGHEQFF. The CDR3 coding sequence is TGCAGCGTTGATTCGGGACAGGGCCATGAGCAGTTCTTC.

This clone has a single count. The V gene is TRBV2, the J gene TRBJ2-7; D possibly uses TRBD1 or TRBD2 (5 bases each). Germline values: CDR1 SNHLY, CDR2 FYNNEI. The V gene lost 9 bases and the J gene lost 4 bases, with 16 bases spanning the gap. CDR3 size: 13 residues. The DNA for the CDR3 is TGTGCCAGTCGTCGTTGGGGGAATTACGAGCAGTACTTC. Its translation: CASRRWGNYEQYF.

This chain uses TRBV12-1 with TRBJ2-7; the table's D call TRBD1 went unverified against the DNA. TRBV12-1 is a pseudogene locus. The CDR3 consists of 12 residues. The CDR3 here is CARGKGTNEQYF. CDR3 DNA sequence: TGTGCCAGAGGGAAGGGGACAAACGAGCAGTACTTC.

This sequence joins TRBV28 and TRBJ2-7, with D unresolved. The CDR3 has 16 residues. Between the trimmed V and J ends, which lost 7 bases and 1 base, there was a span of 20 bases. Germline values: CDR1 MDHEN, CDR2 SYDVKM. CDR3 region: CASTPSLGQSSYEQYF. The CDR3 nucleotides are TGTGCCAGCACCCCTTCTCTTGGTCAGAGTTCCTACGAGCAGTACTTC.

The rearrangement joins TRBV10-3 to TRBJ2-5; 9 bases map to TRBD2. The CDR3 sequence is 15 residues long. Germline assignment: CDR1 ENHRY and CDR2 SYGVKD. V lost 6 bases and J lost 1; bases outside the gene matches: 6. The CDR3 bases are TGTGCCATCAGGCCCGGCGGGGGGGCCCAAGAGACCCAGTACTTC. Its translation: CAIRPGGGAQETQYF.

The genes are TRBV4-1 and TRBJ1-2; 8 nucleotides agree with TRBD1. Unmatched junction bases numbered 2, after V lost 3 bases and J lost 2 bases. CDR1 is MGHRA, CDR2 YSYEKL, per germline. The CDR3 runs to 14 residues. The CDR3 bases are TGCGCCAGCAGCCAGGGGGACAGGAACTATGGCTACACCTTC. It codes for CASSQGDRNYGYTF.

The chain combines TRBV5-6 with TRBJ2-7, with 9 bases matching TRBD1. This CDR3 has 13 residues. V shed 0 bases and J 5 bases; nucleotides not matched to a gene: 0. Germline values: CDR1 SGHDT, CDR2 YYEEEE. The chain's CDR3 is CASSLGTGDEQYF. DNA for the CDR3: TGTGCCAGCAGCTTGGGGACAGGGGACGAGCAGTACTTC.

The chain employs TRBV18 and TRBJ2-2, with D unresolved. The germline V gene has CDR1 KGHSH and CDR2 LQKENI. The V end lost 3 bases, the J end lost 1 base, and 15 bases lay between the germline ends. This CDR3 contains 17 residues. This CDR3 reads CASSPSTRPRNTGELFF. Here the CDR3 DNA reads TGTGCCAGCTCACCGTCCACACGTCCCCGGAACACCGGGGAGCTGTTTTTT.

The chain combines TRBV27 with TRBJ1-1, with 7 bases that match TRBD1. The V segment lost 2 bases and the J segment 3 bases; nucleotides outside the gene matches: 9. Germline V gene lookup returns CDR1 MNHEY and CDR2 SMNVEV (reference sequence). This CDR3 spans 16 amino acids. CDR3: CASSLGRAGGDTEAFF. CDR3 sequence (DNA): TGTGCCAGCAGTTTAGGTAGGGCAGGGGGGGACACTGAAGCTTTCTTT.

This clone was seen just once. The chain recombines TRBV13 with TRBJ2-3; 12 bases agree with TRBD2. The germline V gene encodes CDR1 PRHDT and CDR2 FYEKMQ (reference sequence). V shed 5 bases, J shed 0 bases, and the junction held 6 bases outside the gene matches. This CDR3 comprises 17 residues. CDR3 in amino acids: CASSPPTSGRSTDTQYF. The CDR3, as DNA: TGTGCCAGCAGCCCTCCCACTAGCGGGAGGAGCACAGATACGCAGTATTTT. The entire variable domain, with the rest obtained from reference TRBV13 and TRBJ2-3, is as follows: AAGVIQSPRHLIKEKRETATLKCYPIPRHDTVYWYQQGPGQDPQFLISFYEKMQSDKGSIPDRFSAQQFSDYHSELNMSSLELGDSALYFCASSPPTSGRSTDTQYFGPGTRLTVL.

This chain joins TRBV5-1 and TRBJ1-4, with 10 bases matching TRBD1. This CDR3 is 16 amino acids long. The V segment lost 0 bases and the J segment 11 bases; nucleotides outside the gene matches: 10. Germline V CDR1 and CDR2: SGHRS, YFSETQ. The CDR3 reads CASSLVTGTGVDKLFF. Written as DNA, the CDR3 is TGCGCCAGCAGCTTGGTGACCGGGACAGGGGTTGATAAACTGTTTTTT.

The chain uses TRBV5-8 and TRBJ2-6; D perhaps matches TRBD2 (5 bases). The CDR3 covers 17 residues. Germline V lookup: CDR1 SGHTS, CDR2 YDEGEE. The V and J ends lost 6 bases and 3 bases respectively, with 19 bases between them. CDR3 coding DNA: TGTGCCAGCACCTCGAGAACGGGGTCAGGTGGGGCCAACGTCCTGACTTTC. Its protein is CASTSRTGSGGANVLTF. The full variable domain, with the rest looked up from reference TRBV5-8 and TRBJ2-6, is EAGVTQSPTHLIKTRGQQATLRCSPISGHTSVYWYQQALGLGLQFLLWYDEGEERNRGNFPPRFSGRQFPNYSSELNVNALELEDSALYLCASTSRTGSGGANVLTFGAGSRLTVL.

Worth noting for this clone: Other nucleotide sequences in the sample specify the same CDR3. The chain employs TRBV5-1 and TRBJ2-3, with 12 bases aligning to TRBD2. In germline, CDR1 is SGHRS, CDR2 YFSETQ. V gave up 4 bases and J gave up 0 bases; unmatched junction bases: 3. The CDR3 runs 16 residues. CDR3 loop: CASSVGTSGSTDTQYF. DNA of the CDR3: TGCGCCAGCAGCGTTGGGACTAGCGGGAGCACAGATACGCAGTATTTT.

The rearrangement uses TRBV18 and TRBJ2-1; D ambiguous. This CDR3 contains 14 residues. Trimming shortened V by 2 bases and J by 8 bases, and 13 bases separated the two germline ends. Germline V gene lookup returns CDR1 KGHSH and CDR2 LQKENI. The CDR3 here is CASSPTSLGYEQFF. The DNA for the CDR3 is TGTGCCAGCTCACCAACGAGCCTTGGGTATGAGCAGTTCTTC.

The V gene is TRBV18, the J gene TRBJ2-1, with 11 positions matching TRBD2. The CDR3 consists of 17 residues. Germline lookup yields CDR1 KGHSH and CDR2 LQKENI. With 3 bases clipped from V and 1 base from J, the junction kept 5 bases outside the gene matches. CDR3 residues: CASSPRGLAASYNEQFF. CDR3 nucleotides: TGTGCCAGCTCACCCCGGGGACTAGCGGCATCCTACAATGAGCAGTTCTTC. The full variable domain, rest sourced from reference TRBV18 and TRBJ2-1, is NAGVMQNPRHLVRRRGQEARLRCSPMKGHSHVYWYRQLPEEGLKFMVYLQKENIIDESGMPKERFSAEFPKEGPSILRIQQVVRGDSAAYFCASSPRGLAASYNEQFFGPGTRLTVL.

This clone was detected once. The chain combines TRBV27 with TRBJ2-7; 11 bases fit TRBD2. The V and J ends lost 3 bases and 4 bases, in that order; junction bases with no gene match: 5. Germline assignment: CDR1 MNHEY and CDR2 SMNVEV (reference sequence). The CDR3 sequence is 15 residues long. CDR3 bases: TGTGCCAGCAGTTTTGGTAGCGGGAGGGGTTACGAGCAGTACTTC. This codes for CASSFGSGRGYEQYF.

The chain uses TRBV18 and TRBJ2-5; 8 bases fit TRBD2. V trimming: 0 bases; J trimming: 0 bases; junction bases outside the gene matches: 3. This CDR3 has 16 amino acids. The germline gives CDR1 KGHSH, CDR2 LQKENI. This CDR3 reads CASSPPLAGYQETQYF. DNA for the CDR3: TGTGCCAGCTCACCACCGTTAGCGGGGTACCAAGAGACCCAGTACTTC.

The J gene is TRBJ2-2, the V gene TRBV7-2; 7 bases line up with TRBD2. This CDR3 has 16 amino acids. V lost 1 base and J lost 0; bases outside the gene matches: 2. Germline V lookup: CDR1 SGHTA, CDR2 FQGNSA. The CDR3 here is CASSLVRGSNTGELFF. In DNA form, the CDR3 reads TGTGCCAGCAGCTTAGTGCGGGGGTCGAACACCGGGGAGCTGTTTTTT.

The V call is TRBV9, the J call TRBJ1-5; TRBD1 aligns across 7 bases. V lost 3 bases to trimming and J lost 0 bases; unmatched junction nucleotides: 3. The CDR3 contains 15 residues. From germline, CDR1 is SGDLS and CDR2 YYNGEE. In nucleotides, the CDR3 is TGTGCCAGCAGCGCGACAGGGAATAGCAATCAGCCCCAGCATTTT. Amino acids: CASSATGNSNQPQHF.

The rearrangement links TRBV28 to TRBJ1-1, with D tentatively TRBD1 (5 bases). This CDR3 contains 12 residues. V lost 9 bases, J lost 6 bases, and 14 bases lay in between. Germline V gene lookup returns CDR1 MDHEN and CDR2 SYDVKM. The CDR3 region has the DNA TGTGCCAGTACTTCGACAGCAGCTGAAGCTTTCTTT. Its protein product is CASTSTAAEAFF.

The CDR3 sequence is CASLPSGNTGELFF. Written as DNA, the CDR3 is TGCGCCAGCCTCCCTAGCGGGAACACCGGGGAGCTGTTTTTT. The V call is TRBV5-1, the J call TRBJ2-2, with 7 bases aligning to TRBD2. This CDR3 has 14 amino acids. Germline lookup yields CDR1 SGHRS and CDR2 YFSETQ. V shed 7 bases and J 1 base; nucleotides not matched to a gene: 4. The full variable domain, completed using reference TRBV5-1 and TRBJ2-2, is KAGVTQTPRYLIKTRGQQVTLSCSPISGHRSVSWYQQTPGQGLQFLFEYFSETQRNKGNFPGRFSGRQFSNSRSEMNVSTLELGDSALYLCASLPSGNTGELFFGEGSRLTVL.

CDR3 loop: CASSLPGEGYTF. CDR3 nucleotides: TGTGCCAGCAGCTTACCAGGGGAAGGCTACACCTTC. The chain joins TRBV7-9 to TRBJ1-2; tentative D call: TRBD1 (6 bases). The germline V gene encodes CDR1 SEHNR and CDR2 FQNEAQ (reference sequence). Trimming took 2 bases from V and 8 from J, leaving 9 bases between them. The CDR3 loop spans 12 amino acids.

V gene TRBV2 combines with J gene TRBJ1-2, with 7 bases matching TRBD1. Germline V lookup: CDR1 SNHLY, CDR2 FYNNEI. Unmatched junction bases numbered 12, after V lost 3 bases and J lost 8 bases. This CDR3 comprises 15 residues. The CDR3 is CASSDPGQEFYGYTF. DNA of the CDR3: TGTGCCAGCAGTGACCCTGGACAGGAGTTCTACGGCTACACCTTC.

This rearrangement joins TRBV4-2 to TRBJ2-3; weak D call: TRBD1 (5 bases). Trimming pared 1 base from V and 6 bases from J, leaving 14 bases between. Germline loops: CDR1 LGHNA, CDR2 YNFKEQ. This CDR3 has 15 residues. CDR3 sequence reads: CASSQVQGSWDTQYF. The CDR3 DNA reads as TGTGCCAGCAGCCAAGTTCAGGGATCTTGGGATACGCAGTATTTT.